This T cell receptor (beta chain) was identified in a study of response to subunit inactivated influenza vaccine. The CDR3 runs 12 residues. Germline CDR1 is DFQATT and CDR2 is SNEGSKA (reference sequence). V dropped 5 bases and J dropped 3 bases, with 11 bases sitting between them. This clonotype came up a few times. Via MiXCR, TCRdb re-called the RT-PCR reads, giving one row per CDR3 protein. The sample gives 500,000 to 550,000 distinct CDR3 sequences, approximately 20% of which show up once; approximately 3% is in the top ten. These same records also appear under a second study, on T cells expressing NK-cell markers. From that paper: TCR beta cDNA was made by 5'RACE template switching with UMIs.

This TCR came from a man aged 50 or older who received an inactivated influenza vaccine. Sequencing used CD4+ T cells sorted from PBMCs, obtained 11 to 12 days after vaccination. This sequence joins TRBV20-1 and TRBJ2-7; D could derive from TRBD1 or TRBD2 (5 bases each). CDR3 sequence: CSAFRDHYEQYF. The DNA of the CDR3 is TGCAGTGCTTTCCGGGACCACTACGAGCAGTACTTC.